The rows below give T cell receptor beta chains drawn from one sample of a study of T cells after yellow fever vaccination. TCRdb processed the 5' RACE reads anew with MiXCR; each CDR3 protein has one entry. The repertoire holds some 220,000 distinct CDR3 sequences, with approximately 3% as singletons. Sequences were derived from CD4+ T cells sorted from PBMCs, sampled 10 days after the yellow fever booster vaccination. These receptors all come from a man between 18 and 35 years old who received the YFV17D yellow fever vaccine. CDR3s include the opening cysteine and the closing phenylalanine or tryptophan. A D gene is named only where the DNA matches it firmly. Clone size is shown for a subset of rows, as once, few, many or a class of expanded clone.

- TRBJ2-1 TRBD2 TRBV7-2 TGTGCCAGCAGCTTAGAGGGCGGGGGGTACTATGAGCAGTTCTTC CASSLEGGGYYEQFF
many TRBJ2-1 - TRBV20-1 TGCAGTGCTAGAGGGACCGCCAATGAGCAGTTCTTC CSARGTANEQFF
few TRBJ1-6 - TRBV20-1 TGCAGTGCTAGAGACACGGGCAGGGCCTTTTCACCCCTCCACTTT CSARDTGRAFSPLHF
many TRBJ1-2 TRBD1 TRBV5-1 TGCGCCAGCAGCCCTCAGACAGGGTCTTCTTCGGATGGCTACACCTTC CASSPQTGSSSDGYTF
few TRBJ1-1 - TRBV7-8 TGTGCCAGCAGCTTAGACGGATCGGGGGCGGCAGCTTTCTTT CASSLDGSGAAAFF
- TRBJ1-5 TRBD1 TRBV20-1 TGCAGTGCTAGAGATCCCAATCAGGGGGCTGGGCAGCCCCAGCATTTT CSARDPNQGAGQPQHF
few TRBJ1-2 TRBD1 TRBV5-6 TGTGCCAGCAGCTTGGATCCGGGACAGCCGGCCTATGGCTACACCTTC CASSLDPGQPAYGYTF
many TRBJ1-1 - TRBV20-1 TGCAGTGCTAGACAAGGGGCTGGCACTGAAGCTTTCTTT CSARQGAGTEAFF
few TRBJ2-2 - TRBV28 TGTGCCAGCAGTTTAGGAGCGTGGACCGGGGAGCTGTTTTTT CASSLGAWTGELFF
many TRBJ2-3 TRBD1 TRBV5-1 TGCGCCAGCACCACCGGACAGGACACAGATACGCAGTATTTT CASTTGQDTDTQYF
many TRBJ2-1 - TRBV7-3 TGTGCCAGCAGCTTGTCCCCGGGGCTCAATGAGCAGTTCTTC CASSLSPGLNEQFF
many TRBJ2-1 - TRBV15 TGTGCCACCAGCAGAGATCCCTGGGATGACAATGAGCAGTTCTTC CATSRDPWDDNEQFF
few TRBJ2-7 - TRBV29-1 TGCAGCGTTAAAGGCCGGTACACCTACGAGCAGTACTTC CSVKGRYTYEQYF
- TRBJ2-3 - TRBV20-1 TGCAGTGCAAGGACTTACACAGATACGCAGTATTTT CSARTYTDTQYF
many TRBJ2-3 TRBD2 TRBV5-1 TGCGCCAGCAGCTTCGGGGGGGTCACAGATACGCAGTATTTT CASSFGGVTDTQYF
few TRBJ2-1 TRBD1 TRBV24-1 TGTGCCACCAGTGACCCAGGGGGCTCCGGAAGCTCCTACAATGAGCAGTTCTTC CATSDPGGSGSSYNEQFF
- TRBJ1-2 - TRBV7-8 TGTGCCAGCAGCCCCGGGACGTCCTATGGCTACACCTTC CASSPGTSYGYTF
many TRBJ1-2 TRBD1 TRBV7-9 TGTGCCACTTCAACCCCAAAACAGGGGTTCCATGGCTACACCTTC CATSTPKQGFHGYTF
few TRBJ2-1 TRBD1 TRBV5-6 TGTGCCAGCAGCTTTATCTTAGGGACAGGTAACTACTTC CASSFILGTGNYF
many TRBJ2-1 TRBD2 TRBV5-1 TGCGCCAGCAGCCCGGGACTAGCGGGTATCAATGAGCAGTTCTTC CASSPGLAGINEQFF
few TRBJ2-5 - TRBV11-2 TGTGCCAGCAGCTTAGAGGACTGGGAAGAGACCCAGTACTTC CASSLEDWEETQYF
many TRBJ2-7 TRBD1 TRBV18 TGTGCCAGCTCGTCGGACAGGCCTCCCCTAAACGAGCAGTACTTC CASSSDRPPLNEQYF